These T cell receptor beta chains were read from a single sample in a study of early T cells in non-severe SARS-CoV-2 infection. TCRdb re-called the 5' RACE reads with MiXCR, one entry per CDR3 protein. The table has about 60,000 distinct CDR3 sequences, around 6% seen once. Sequencing used whole blood. The receptors were gathered from an adult who was a healthcare worker with PCR-confirmed SARS-CoV-2 infection or an uninfected control (not recorded which). Both conserved end residues are part of each CDR3. A D gene is named only where the DNA matches it firmly. Only some rows state a clone size, as once, few, many or a class for expanded clones.

j_call: TRBJ2-1
d_call: NA
clone_size: many
v_call: TRBV4-3
cdr3_nt: TGCGCCAGCAGCCGGGGGCAGTCCTACAATGAGCAGTTCTTC
cdr3_aa: CASSRGQSYNEQFF

j_call: TRBJ2-1
d_call: TRBD2
clone_size: NA
v_call: TRBV29-1
cdr3_nt: TGCAGCGCGTCTTTTAGCGGGAGGTTCAATGAGCAGTTCTTC
cdr3_aa: CSASFSGRFNEQFF

j_call: TRBJ1-3
d_call: TRBD1
clone_size: few
v_call: TRBV7-8
cdr3_nt: TGTGCCAGCAGATCCGGGACAGGAGAAGACGGAAACACCATATATTTT
cdr3_aa: CASRSGTGEDGNTIYF

j_call: TRBJ2-7
d_call: TRBD2
clone_size: many
v_call: TRBV29-1
cdr3_nt: TGCAGCGTTGAAGGTCTAGCGGGGGGCGAGCAGTACTTC
cdr3_aa: CSVEGLAGGEQYF

j_call: TRBJ2-7
d_call: NA
clone_size: many
v_call: TRBV20-1
cdr3_nt: TGCAGTGCCGCCCCCCTCAGGGAGCAGTACTTC
cdr3_aa: CSAAPLREQYF

j_call: TRBJ2-2
d_call: NA
clone_size: many
v_call: TRBV27
cdr3_nt: TGTGCCAGCAGTTTATCGAGGGCCGGGGAGCTGTTTTTT
cdr3_aa: CASSLSRAGELFF

j_call: TRBJ1-1
d_call: NA
clone_size: NA
v_call: TRBV20-1
cdr3_nt: TGCAGTGCCCACCCCCAGGGGATCGCTGAAGCTTTCTTT
cdr3_aa: CSAHPQGIAEAFF

j_call: TRBJ2-7
d_call: NA
clone_size: many
v_call: TRBV7-2
cdr3_nt: TGTGCCAGCAGCCCAAACGATCCCCCAAGCTACGAGCAGTACTTC
cdr3_aa: CASSPNDPPSYEQYF

j_call: TRBJ2-4
d_call: NA
clone_size: many
v_call: TRBV20-1
cdr3_nt: TGCAGTGCAACTGGACAGATTGGGTGGGCCGTAGCCAAAAACATTCAGTACTTC
cdr3_aa: CSATGQIGWAVAKNIQYF

j_call: TRBJ1-4
d_call: NA
clone_size: NA
v_call: TRBV7-9
cdr3_nt: TGTGCCAGCAGTCGGACCAGTGGTGAAAAACTGTTTTTT
cdr3_aa: CASSRTSGEKLFF

j_call: TRBJ2-1
d_call: TRBD2
clone_size: many
v_call: TRBV7-2
cdr3_nt: TGTGCCAGCAGCTTTAGCGGGAGGGGTAATGAGCAGTTCTTC
cdr3_aa: CASSFSGRGNEQFF

j_call: TRBJ1-2
d_call: TRBD1
clone_size: many
v_call: TRBV27
cdr3_nt: TGTGCCAGCAGCCGCGGGGACAGGCCCCGCTATGGCTACACCTTC
cdr3_aa: CASSRGDRPRYGYTF

j_call: TRBJ2-1
d_call: NA
clone_size: many
v_call: TRBV27
cdr3_nt: TGTGCCAGCAGTGCGGATGCCACCGGGACTGGTTCCTACAATGAGCAGTTCTTC
cdr3_aa: CASSADATGTGSYNEQFF

j_call: TRBJ2-2
d_call: NA
clone_size: many
v_call: TRBV20-1
cdr3_nt: TGCAGTCCTTTAAGCCCGAACACCGGGGAGCTGTTTTTT
cdr3_aa: CSPLSPNTGELFF

j_call: TRBJ2-7
d_call: NA
clone_size: many
v_call: TRBV15
cdr3_nt: TGTGCCACCAGCCCCCATCGGGAAGGAAACTACGAGCAGTACTTC
cdr3_aa: CATSPHREGNYEQYF

j_call: TRBJ2-7
d_call: NA
clone_size: few
v_call: TRBV27
cdr3_nt: TGTGCCAGCAGTCCCGACAGGAAACTCTACGAGCAGTACTTC
cdr3_aa: CASSPDRKLYEQYF

j_call: TRBJ2-2
d_call: NA
clone_size: few
v_call: TRBV2
cdr3_nt: TGTGCCAGCAGTATAAAGACAGGTGACACCGGGGAGCTGTTTTTT
cdr3_aa: CASSIKTGDTGELFF

j_call: TRBJ2-3
d_call: TRBD2
clone_size: NA
v_call: TRBV11-2
cdr3_nt: TGTGCCAGCAGCCTTTCGATAGCGGGTAGCCGCACAGATACGCAGTATTTT
cdr3_aa: CASSLSIAGSRTDTQYF

j_call: TRBJ2-3
d_call: TRBD2
clone_size: few
v_call: TRBV18
cdr3_nt: TGTGCCAGCTCCCATGAGGGAGGGCCGGATACGCAGTATTTT
cdr3_aa: CASSHEGGPDTQYF

j_call: TRBJ2-3
d_call: NA
clone_size: few
v_call: TRBV14
cdr3_nt: TGTGCCAGCAGCCAAGCTACAGATACGCAGTATTTT
cdr3_aa: CASSQATDTQYF

j_call: TRBJ2-1
d_call: NA
clone_size: many
v_call: TRBV5-4
cdr3_nt: TGTGCCAGCAGCTTGGTGGGGGGCCCCAACAATGAGCAGTTCTTC
cdr3_aa: CASSLVGGPNNEQFF

j_call: TRBJ2-1
d_call: NA
clone_size: many
v_call: TRBV12-3/TRBV12-4
cdr3_nt: TGTGCCAGCGCATTGGCAGGTGAGCAGTTCTTC
cdr3_aa: CASALAGEQFF